The T cell receptor beta chain under discussion was sequenced for a study of graft-versus-host responses after intestinal transplantation. As for the study in general: Every recipient underwent anti-thymocyte globulin induction, then tacrolimus and steroids for approximately three years.

This CDR3 is 16 amino acids long. Per germline, CDR1 SGHNT and CDR2 YYREEE (reference sequence). The V gene end was trimmed by 0 bases and the J gene end by 7 bases; junction bases not matched to a gene: 13. Graft tissue processing released intraepithelial and lamina propria lymphocytes. The repertoire was sequenced with immunoSEQ multiplex PCR; TCRdb's copy has only in-frame clones and lacks some. Altogether around 37,000 clones are present, about 90% being singletons, with the ten largest covering roughly 18%. The sample consisted of ileum tissue, taken around 200 days after intestinal transplant. V is TRBV5-4 and J is TRBJ2-7; TRBD1 matches at 7 bases. This TCR was recovered from a human patient who received an intestinal transplant, so some T cells may come from the graft donor. In DNA, the CDR3 is TGTGCCAGCAGCTTGGACTTGGCAGGGGGAATGGGGGAGCAGTACTTC. Translating it yields CASSLDLAGGMGEQYF.